The 4 T cell receptor beta chains below come from one sample, sequenced in a study of human T cells and chemical hapten exposure. MiXCR, applied by TCRdb to the RACE reads, yields one record per CDR3 protein. The profile shows 270,000 or so distinct CDR3 sequences, around 7.3% of them singletons. The sample's time point: pre-sensitization, week 0. Treatment: therapeutic diphenylcyclopropenone sensitization with weekly scalp DPC. The sample was whole blood, taken in connection with sensitization to the hapten diphenylcyclopropenone (DPC). The receptors here all came from a young man with alopecia areata. Some clones in this sample may be carry-over from other donors' samples.

Only a few counts were recorded for this clonotype. This chain connects TRBV11-2 to TRBJ2-3; the D is unclear. CDR1 and CDR2 (germline): SGHAT, FQNNGV. Trimming took off 1 base at V and 0 bases at J, with 11 bases between the two ends. This CDR3 has 16 amino acids. The CDR3 is CASSLGRLASTDTQYF. The CDR3 DNA is TGTGCCAGCAGCTTAGGTAGGCTCGCTAGCACAGATACGCAGTATTTT.

This clonotype was seen a handful of times. The chain links TRBV20-1 to TRBJ2-6; D may correspond to TRBD1 or TRBD2 (5 bases each). In germline, CDR1 is DFQATT, CDR2 SNEGSKA (reference sequence). V lost 5 bases and J lost 0, with 14 bases in between. The CDR3 extends over 16 amino acids. CDR3 sequence reads: CSAWDGANSGANVLTF. The CDR3 region has the DNA TGCAGTGCTTGGGACGGAGCAAACTCTGGGGCCAACGTCCTGACTTTC.

The chain couples TRBV11-2 to TRBJ2-2; the match to TRBD2 covers 8 bases. Germline CDR1 and CDR2: SGHAT and FQNNGV. Trimming cost V 0 bases and J 1 base; bases outside gene matches: 1. This CDR3 comprises 16 residues. CDR3 loop: CASSLDLAGNTGELFF. CDR3 DNA sequence: TGTGCCAGCAGCTTAGATCTAGCGGGGAACACCGGGGAGCTGTTTTTT.

This clonotype was counted only a few times. This chain uses TRBV7-6 with TRBJ2-7; D may be TRBD2 (6 bases). Germline assignment: CDR1 SGHVS and CDR2 FNYEAQ. CDR3 length: 16 residues. V was cut by 5 bases and J by 0 bases, with 17 bases left in between. CDR3 sequence reads: CASSLHGTTSSYEQYV. The CDR3 bases are TGTGCCAGCAGCCTCCACGGAACGACTAGCTCCTACGAGCAGTACGTC.